The 27 T cell receptor beta chains reported below all come from one sample, sequenced in a study of control samples from healthy donors and cancer patients. Profiling relied on immunoSEQ multiplex PCR, and the TCRdb table lists in-frame clones only, not all of them. Here the sample spans 180,000 or so clones, about nine tenths being singletons. The sequencing input was blood. Receptors originate from a woman in her twenties or thirties in good health.

Notes on this clone: Compared with germline, one end of the junction differs, possibly owing to a read error. The V call is TRBV7-7, the J call TRBJ2-7, with D possibly matching TRBD2 (6 bases). CDR3 length equals 14 residues. CDR1 SSHAT and CDR2 FNYEAQ come from the germline V gene (reference sequence). The CDR3 spells CASRPGTPFYEQYF. In DNA, the CDR3 is TGTGCTAGCAGGCCCGGGACTCCCTTCTACGAGCAGTACTTC. Drawing the rest from reference TRBV7-7 and TRBJ2-7, the complete variable domain is GAGVSQSPRYKVTKRGQDVTLRCDPISSHATLYWYQQALGQGPEFLTYFNYEAQPDKSGLPSDRFSAERPEGSISTLTIQRTEQRDSAMYRCASRPGTPFYEQYFGPGTRLTVT.

The chain is built from TRBV9 and TRBJ1-5; TRBD1 agrees at 11 bases. Germline assignment: CDR1 SGDLS and CDR2 YYNGEE. The CDR3 runs to 16 residues. V was clipped by 0 bases and J by 6 bases; unmatched bases: 5. DNA for the CDR3: TGTGCCAGCAGCGTAGGGGGACAGGGGGTAGGTCAGCCCCAGCATTTT. Amino acid sequence: CASSVGGQGVGQPQHF.

The chain is built from TRBV29-1 and TRBJ1-2, with TRBD1 matching 7 bases. J gave up 4 bases and V 3 bases, and 2 bases lay outside the gene matches. The CDR3 is made up of 12 amino acids. Looked up from germline, CDR1 is SQVTM and CDR2 is ANQGSEA. The CDR3 nucleotides read TGCAGCGTTGACAGGGGGGGCTATGGCTACACCTTC. Protein product: CSVDRGGYGYTF.

This clone was counted a single time. J is TRBJ1-2 and V is TRBV28; D not resolved. CDR1 MDHEN and CDR2 SYDVKM come from the germline V gene. The CDR3 extends over 13 amino acids. The V end lost 6 bases, the J end lost 4 bases, and 12 bases lay between the germline ends. CDR3 DNA: TGTGCCAGCAGCCAGGCAGGTCTCTATGGCTACACCTTC. Its protein product is CASSQAGLYGYTF.

The chain recombines TRBV6-2 or TRBV6-3 with TRBJ2-5; 7 positions agree with TRBD1. Germline assignment: CDR1 MNHEY and CDR2 SVGEGT. The length of the CDR3 is 13 residues. With 5 bases clipped from V and 6 bases from J, the junction kept 6 bases outside the gene matches. Here the CDR3 reads CASSPDRLKTQYF. CDR3 nucleotide sequence: TGTGCCAGCAGTCCGGACAGGCTAAAGACCCAGTACTTC.

V and J are TRBV25-1 and TRBJ2-7, with 8 bases identical to TRBD1. The CDR3 runs to 12 residues. The V gene end was trimmed by 8 bases and the J gene end by 3 bases; junction bases not matched to a gene: 3. The germline gives CDR1 MGHDK, CDR2 SYGVNS. The CDR3 bases are TGTGCCAGCGGACAGGGCTACTACGAGCAGTACTTC. Its protein product is CASGQGYYEQYF.

The chain is built from TRBV15 and TRBJ2-1; 11 bases are a match to TRBD1. This CDR3 spans 16 amino acids. The germline V gene encodes CDR1 LNHNV and CDR2 YYDKDF (reference sequence). V trimming: 0 bases; J trimming: 6 bases; junction bases outside the gene matches: 4. The CDR3: CATSRDPGTGGNEQFF. As DNA, the CDR3 is TGTGCCACCAGCAGAGATCCAGGGACAGGGGGCAATGAGCAGTTCTTC.

The V and J genes are TRBV29-1 and TRBJ1-3, with unresolved D. Germline CDR1 is SQVTM and CDR2 is ANQGSEA. The V end was cut by 2 bases, the J end by 0 bases, with 5 bases between. The CDR3 contains 13 residues. The CDR3 loop reads CSVERYSGNTIYF. The CDR3 nucleotides read TGCAGCGTTGAAAGGTACTCTGGAAACACCATATATTTT.

The chain links TRBV7-3 to TRBJ2-3, with TRBD2 matching over 7 bases. The CDR3 length is 15 residues. Germline CDR1 SGHTA, CDR2 FQGTGA. V dropped 0 bases and J dropped 0; count of bases not matched to a gene: 0. In DNA form, the CDR3 reads TGTGCCAGCAGCTTAACGGGGGGGAGCACAGATACGCAGTATTTT. Amino acid sequence: CASSLTGGSTDTQYF.

The chain uses TRBV4-2 and TRBJ2-1; 8 bases map to TRBD2. The CDR3 totals 15 residues. The V segment lost 5 bases and the J segment 0 bases; nucleotides outside the gene matches: 3. Per germline, CDR1 LGHNA and CDR2 YNFKEQ. This CDR3 reads CASSLAGSSYNEQFF. CDR3 DNA: TGTGCCAGCAGCTTAGCGGGAAGCTCCTACAATGAGCAGTTCTTC.

This clone has a single count. The V gene is TRBV18, the J gene TRBJ1-4; 7 nucleotides align to TRBD1. The CDR3 spans 14 residues. V dropped 1 base and J dropped 5; count of bases not matched to a gene: 1. Germline values: CDR1 KGHSH, CDR2 LQKENI. CDR3 amino acids: CASSPQTGNEKLFF. As DNA, the CDR3 is TGTGCCAGCTCACCACAGACAGGGAATGAAAAACTGTTTTTT.

The rearrangement uses TRBV14 and TRBJ1-5, with 9 bases fitting TRBD1. The J segment lost 3 bases and the V segment lost 9 bases, leaving 3 bases of the junction unmatched. CDR3 length equals 13 residues. Germline V gene sequence: CDR1 SGHDN, CDR2 FVKESK. CDR3 loop: CARDRGDNQPQHF. For the CDR3, the DNA is TGTGCCAGGGACAGGGGCGACAATCAGCCCCAGCATTTT.

This clone came up a few times. The V gene is TRBV27, the J gene TRBJ1-2; TRBD1 might be the D (6 bases). The V gene's germline CDR1 is MNHEY and CDR2 SMNVEV (reference sequence). V was cut by 0 bases and J by 4 bases, with 6 bases left in between. The CDR3 is 13 residues long. DNA of the CDR3: TGTGCCAGCAGTTTATCAGGGGGCTATGGCTACACCTTC. Translating gives CASSLSGGYGYTF.

This clone was detected once. V usage is TRBV4-3 and J usage is TRBJ2-2, with 8 bases aligning to TRBD1. Germline V lookup: CDR1 LGHNA, CDR2 YSLEER. V lost 4 bases, J lost 5 bases, and 9 bases stayed unmatched. The CDR3 is 16 residues long. CDR3 amino acids: CASSRTTGGRTGELFF. The CDR3 nucleotides are TGCGCCAGCAGCCGGACAACAGGGGGACGGACCGGGGAGCTGTTTTTT.

The sample holds one count of this clone. This rearrangement joins TRBV5-1 to TRBJ2-7; TRBD2 matches at 8 bases. The germline V gene encodes CDR1 SGHRS and CDR2 YFSETQ. V shed 4 bases and J 0 bases; nucleotides not matched to a gene: 6. The CDR3 contains 15 residues. CDR3 DNA sequence: TGCGCCAGCAGCCCCCGGGGGGGGAGCTCCTACGAGCAGTACTTC. It codes for CASSPRGGSSYEQYF.

The V and J genes are TRBV6-1 and TRBJ2-5; 12 nucleotides agree with TRBD2. The germline CDR1 and CDR2 sequences are MNHNS and SASEGT. Trimming at V came to 2 bases and at J to 2 bases, leaving 3 bases not matched to a gene. This CDR3 comprises 16 residues. The DNA for the CDR3 is TGTGCCAGCAGTGAACTAGCGGGGGGGCGGCAAGAGACCCAGTACTTC. This gives the protein CASSELAGGRQETQYF.

Regarding this clone: Other nucleotide sequences from this sample produce the same CDR3. The V gene is TRBV19, the J gene TRBJ1-3, with D uncertain. CDR1 is LNHDA, CDR2 SQIVND, per germline (reference sequence). Trimming shortened V by 6 bases and J by 0 bases, and 6 bases separated the two germline ends. The CDR3 contains 13 residues. DNA of the CDR3: TGTGCCAGTAGAACACCCTCTGGAAACACCATATATTTT. Amino acids: CASRTPSGNTIYF.

Comment on this clone: Other DNA sequences from this sample encode an identical CDR3 as well. The chain links TRBV11-3 to TRBJ2-2, with D unresolved. The germline V and J ends were trimmed by 3 bases and 0 bases, with 5 bases remaining between them. Germline V lookup: CDR1 SGHNT, CDR2 YENEEA. The CDR3 is 14 amino acids. The CDR3 here is CASSLGTNTGELFF. The CDR3 nucleotides are TGTGCCAGCAGCTTGGGGACGAACACCGGGGAGCTGTTTTTT. The entire variable domain, with the rest obtained from reference TRBV11-3 and TRBJ2-2, is as follows: EAGVVQSPRYKIIEKKQPVAFWCNPISGHNTLYWYLQNLGQGPELLIRYENEEAVDDSQLPKDRFSAERLKGVDSTLKIQPAELGDSAVYLCASSLGTNTGELFFGEGSRLTVL.

This rearrangement joins TRBV23-1 to TRBJ2-5, with TRBD2 matching 14 bases. TRBV23-1 is an ORF for which the function is uncertain. The length of the CDR3 is 16 residues. Unmatched junction bases numbered 4, after V lost 7 bases and J lost 0 bases. The CDR3 region is CASIGTSGGYQETQYF. The CDR3 nucleotides are TGCGCCAGCATCGGGACTAGCGGGGGATACCAAGAGACCCAGTACTTC.

Here the CDR3 reads CASSLGSGGDNQPQHF. Written as DNA, the CDR3 is TGTGCCAGCAGCTTAGGGTCCGGGGGCGACAATCAGCCCCAGCATTTT. This sequence joins TRBV7-9 and TRBJ1-5; TRBD1 is a possible D gene (6 bases). Germline V gives CDR1 SEHNR, CDR2 FQNEAQ (reference sequence). The CDR3 is 16 amino acids. V was pared by 1 base and J by 3 bases, with 13 bases between.

The rearrangement joins TRBV11-3 to TRBJ1-4; D unclear. Looked up from germline, CDR1 is SGHNT and CDR2 is YENEEA. The CDR3 loop spans 14 amino acids. Trimming stripped 5 bases from V and 4 bases from J, with 11 bases between. CDR3 bases: TGTGCCAGCAGCGTGACGGGAGATAATGAAAAACTGTTTTTT. This sequence encodes CASSVTGDNEKLFF.

The gene calls are TRBV12-3 or TRBV12-4 and TRBJ1-1, with 11 bases matching TRBD1. The V and J ends lost 6 bases and 6 bases, in that order; junction bases with no gene match: 3. The CDR3 contains 13 residues. The CDR3 spells CASSPGQGAEAFF. CDR3 DNA sequence: TGTGCCAGCAGCCCGGGACAGGGGGCTGAAGCTTTCTTT.

The table lists this clone with a count of one. The V and J genes are TRBV2 and TRBJ2-1; 11 positions agree with TRBD2. V shed 3 bases, J shed 7 bases, and the junction held 2 bases outside the gene matches. Germline CDR1 and CDR2: SNHLY and FYNNEI. This CDR3 has 14 amino acids. The CDR3 nucleotides read TGTGCCAGCAGTGAGAGACTAGCGGGGAATGAGCAGTTCTTC. This codes for CASSERLAGNEQFF.

The rearrangement links TRBV6-4 to TRBJ2-1; maybe TRBD1 (6 bases). In germline, CDR1 is MRHNA, CDR2 SNTAGT. Trimming removed 4 bases at V and 2 bases at J, with 15 bases between. This CDR3 comprises 16 residues. The chain's CDR3 is CASSVGGGGTYNEQFF. The DNA for the CDR3 is TGTGCCAGCAGTGTAGGGGGTGGCGGTACCTACAATGAGCAGTTCTTC.

The chain links TRBV7-7 to TRBJ2-5, with 9 bases lining up with TRBD1. The germline V gene has CDR1 SSHAT and CDR2 FNYEAQ (reference sequence). Trimming removed 5 bases from V and 3 bases from J; junction bases left unmatched: 4. This CDR3 contains 14 residues. The CDR3 nucleotides read TGTGCCAGCAGCCTGACAGGGGGGAAAGAGACCCAGTACTTC. This codes for CASSLTGGKETQYF.

This clone was seen a handful of times. Other nucleotide sequences from this sample produce the same CDR3. This chain links TRBV2 with TRBJ1-2; 9 nucleotides line up with TRBD1. The V and J ends lost 6 bases and 7 bases, in that order; junction bases with no gene match: 3. The CDR3 sequence is 12 residues long. Germline assignment: CDR1 SNHLY and CDR2 FYNNEI. The CDR3 is CASRTGGGGYTF. The CDR3, as DNA: TGTGCCAGCAGAACAGGGGGCGGTGGCTACACCTTC.

This clone has only one observation. The rearrangement uses TRBV6-4 and TRBJ2-6; 9 bases are shared with TRBD1. In germline, CDR1 is MRHNA, CDR2 SNTAGT. This CDR3 is built from 15 residues. V shed 4 bases and J 3 bases; nucleotides not matched to a gene: 1. The chain's CDR3 is CASSGQGDGANVLTF. The CDR3 nucleotides are TGTGCCAGCAGTGGACAGGGGGATGGGGCCAACGTCCTGACTTTC.